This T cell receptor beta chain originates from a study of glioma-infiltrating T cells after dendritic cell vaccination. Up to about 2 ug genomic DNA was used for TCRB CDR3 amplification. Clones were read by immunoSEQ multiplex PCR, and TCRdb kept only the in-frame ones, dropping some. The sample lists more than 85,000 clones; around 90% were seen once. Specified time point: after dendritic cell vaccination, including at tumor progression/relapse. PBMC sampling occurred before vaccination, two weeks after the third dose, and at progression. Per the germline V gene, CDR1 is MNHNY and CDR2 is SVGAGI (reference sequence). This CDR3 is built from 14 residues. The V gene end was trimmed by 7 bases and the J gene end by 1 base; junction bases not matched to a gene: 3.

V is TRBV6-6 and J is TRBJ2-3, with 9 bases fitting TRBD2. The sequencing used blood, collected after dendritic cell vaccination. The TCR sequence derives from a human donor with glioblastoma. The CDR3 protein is CASIVAGGTDTQYF. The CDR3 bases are TGTGCCAGCATTGTAGCGGGGGGCACAGATACGCAGTATTTT.